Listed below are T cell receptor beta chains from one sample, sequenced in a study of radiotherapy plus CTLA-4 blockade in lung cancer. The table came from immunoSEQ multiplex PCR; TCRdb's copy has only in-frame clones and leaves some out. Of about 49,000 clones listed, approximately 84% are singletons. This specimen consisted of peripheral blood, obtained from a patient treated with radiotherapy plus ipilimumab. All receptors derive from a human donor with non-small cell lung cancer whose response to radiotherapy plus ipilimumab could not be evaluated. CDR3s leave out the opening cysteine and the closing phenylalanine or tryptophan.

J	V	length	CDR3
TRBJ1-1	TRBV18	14	ASSPYPDRSNTEAF
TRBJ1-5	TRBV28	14	ASRPSLTGPVQPQH
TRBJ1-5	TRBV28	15	ASSLLGGLGSNQPQH
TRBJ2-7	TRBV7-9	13	ASRPGTGESWEQY
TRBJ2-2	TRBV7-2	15	ASSLEAGGPNTGELF
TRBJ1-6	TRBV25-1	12	ASTGQGVNSPLH
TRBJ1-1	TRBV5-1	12	ASSLMGGETEAF
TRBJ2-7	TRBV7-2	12	ASRDSGHSYEQY
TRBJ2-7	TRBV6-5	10	ASRGGSYEQY
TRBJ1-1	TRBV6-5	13	ASSYGGQGGTEAF
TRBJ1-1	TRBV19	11	ASKFREGTEAF
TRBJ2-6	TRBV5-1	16	ASSLEPSGFSGANVLT
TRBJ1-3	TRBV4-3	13	ASSRAQGTGNTIY
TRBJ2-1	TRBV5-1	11	ASSLVQSDEQF
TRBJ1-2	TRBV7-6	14	ASSRETGPLNYGYT
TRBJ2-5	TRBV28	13	ASSVGQGAVETQY
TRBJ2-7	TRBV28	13	ASSKAGGPSYEQY
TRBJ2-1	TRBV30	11	AWSVRAGGPQF
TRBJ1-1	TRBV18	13	ASSPRRQSNTEAF
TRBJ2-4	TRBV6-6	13	ASIAKHRESNIQY
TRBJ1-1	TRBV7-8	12	ASSLVAGNTEAF
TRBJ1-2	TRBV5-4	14	ASSPRGQIANYGYT
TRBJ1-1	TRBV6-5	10	ASRSSGTEAF
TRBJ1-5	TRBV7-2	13	ASSLVSGGGQPQH
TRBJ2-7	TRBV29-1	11	SVEVVGSYEQY
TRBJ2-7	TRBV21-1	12	ASSYGTEVCEQY
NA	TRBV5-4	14	ASSLLGQGVSYEQY
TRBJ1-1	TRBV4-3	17	ASSQGLKAGQGPSPLGV
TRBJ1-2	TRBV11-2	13	ASSWLAAGDYGYT
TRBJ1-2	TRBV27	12	ASSPPGGRYGYT
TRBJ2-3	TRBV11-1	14	ASSLSQGYGTDTQY
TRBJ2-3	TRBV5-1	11	ASSDRETDTQY
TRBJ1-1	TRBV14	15	ASSQDWWRSLGTEAF
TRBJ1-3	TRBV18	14	ASSPVREGAGNTIY
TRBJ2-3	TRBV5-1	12	ASSREFSTDTQY
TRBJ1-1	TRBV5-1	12	ASSFGTGNTEAF
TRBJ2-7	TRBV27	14	ASSQTGTGLSYEQY
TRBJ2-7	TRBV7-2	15	ASSPGGTATYSYEQY
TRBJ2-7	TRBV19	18	ASSTKGAYLGTASLKEQY
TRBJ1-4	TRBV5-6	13	ASSVTQVRGEKLF